Sequencing of this T cell receptor (beta chain) was carried out in a study of shared clonotypes between healthy human individuals. Study conclusions and caveats: Even with large depth, rarefaction showed that sorted-subset sequencing was incomplete. Compared with clonotypes that all four donors shared, non-shared clonotypes had lower generation probabilities.

Assay: immunoSEQ multiplex PCR; the TCRdb copy retains only in-frame clones and omits some. The sample contains 800,000 to 1,200,000 clones, around 78% of which appear only once. Notes on this clone: What it recognizes is unknown.

The CDR3 sequence is 15 residues long. Germline V CDR1 and CDR2: GTSNPN, SVGIG (reference sequence). V was shortened by 6 bases and J by 5 bases, with 22 bases between the two germline ends. Each donor was a Caucasian adult residing in Nashville, Tennessee. This TCR was recovered from a young man in good health. Some clones in this sample may be carry-over from other donors' samples. Material: memory CD4+ T cells from PBMCs. Noted subset: CD45RA-negative fraction. J is TRBJ1-1 and V is TRBV30; D is possibly TRBD1 (5 bases). The CDR3 sequence: CACKPRARFGTEAFF. The CDR3 DNA reads as TGTGCCTGTAAGCCCAGGGCGCGTTTTGGGACTGAAGCTTTCTTT.